Shown below are 5 T cell receptor beta chains from a single sample sequenced in a study of CD8 T cells in ankylosing spondylitis. TCRdb reprocessed the 5' RACE reads via MiXCR and lists one record per CDR3 protein. The table records some 140,000 distinct CDR3 sequences, 7% to 9% of them present only once. The sequencing input was synovial fluid, either unsorted or a sorted T cell fraction (not recorded which). The receptors come from a male donor with ankylosing spondylitis.

In its sample, this clonotype was seen many times. The genes are TRBV4-2 and TRBJ2-7; a weak D match, TRBD1 (6 bases). V lost 4 bases, J lost 2 bases, and 15 bases lay in between. There are 15 residues in the CDR3. The germline V gene has CDR1 LGHNA and CDR2 YNFKEQ. The CDR3 loop is CASSPRWDTAYEQYF. As DNA, the CDR3 is TGTGCCAGCAGCCCGAGATGGGACACCGCCTACGAGCAGTACTTC.

J is TRBJ1-4 and V is TRBV9, with D hard to call. The V gene's germline CDR1 is SGDLS and CDR2 YYNGEE. The CDR3 is 14 amino acids. The V end was cut by 3 bases, the J end by 8 bases, with 14 bases between. The CDR3 DNA sequence: TGTGCCAGCAGCGCTACAGCGTTGGGGGAAAAACTGTTTTTT. Its protein is CASSATALGEKLFF.

This clonotype was counted ten times or more. The V and J genes are TRBV12-3 or TRBV12-4 and TRBJ2-7; 7 bases fit TRBD2. J gave up 1 base and V 6 bases, and 9 bases lay outside the gene matches. CDR3 length: 15 amino acids. The CDR3 is CASRRAGDPSYEQYF. CDR3 in DNA: TGTGCCAGCAGGCGGGCGGGAGATCCTTCCTACGAGCAGTACTTC.

This clonotype was counted ten times or more. CDR3 loop: CSVGERESEQYF. CDR3 bases: TGCAGCGTTGGCGAGCGGGAGAGCGAGCAGTACTTC. The chain joins TRBV29-1 to TRBJ2-7; 8 positions match TRBD2. Trimming at V came to 4 bases and at J to 6 bases, leaving 5 bases not matched to a gene. Germline values: CDR1 SQVTM, CDR2 ANQGSEA. The CDR3 totals 12 residues.

The chain joins TRBV20-1 to TRBJ2-3, with no clear D. The V and J ends lost 0 bases and 0 bases respectively, with 10 bases between them. The CDR3 runs 15 residues. Germline CDR1 is DFQATT and CDR2 is SNEGSKA (reference sequence). The DNA of the CDR3 is TGCAGTGCTAGAGATCGGCGTAGGAGCACAGATACGCAGTATTTT. This gives the protein CSARDRRRSTDTQYF.